This T cell receptor beta chain is drawn from a study of metastatic and nonmetastatic thyroid tumors. Study background: From malignant and benign thyroid patients, repertoires in blood and in tumor or nodule tissue were compared.

This CDR3 is built from 17 residues. Germline CDR1 is SGHRS and CDR2 is YFSETQ. V shed 2 bases, J shed 1 base, and the junction held 8 bases outside the gene matches. Every patient underwent thyroid surgery untreated. This clone was detected many times. The antigen is unknown. Original analysis: CDR3 differences across clinicopathological groups were used to build a distant-metastasis classifier for papillary thyroid cancer. TCRdb re-called the PCR reads with MiXCR. None of the V and J calls come from the authors' own analysis; TCRdb made them. The sample carries about 64,000 clones, roughly 4% recorded once. Overall study results and limits: According to reports, the diversity of TCR beta was significantly higher in malignant thyroid tumors than in benign nodules, and this held in both blood and tumor samples.

The chain recombines TRBV5-1 with TRBJ1-1; TRBD1 matches at 10 bases. Sequenced material: blood. This receptor was obtained from a female donor with papillary thyroid cancer or a benign thyroid nodule (not recorded which). Some clones in this sample may be carry-over from other donors' samples. CDR3 amino acids: CASSLQLRTGGNTEAFF. The CDR3 DNA sequence: TGCGCCAGCAGCTTACAGCTCCGGACAGGGGGGAACACTGAAGCTTTCTTT.